What follows describes a single T cell receptor beta chain. The CDR3 spans 16 residues. CDR1 is LGHNA and CDR2 is YSLEER in the germline V gene. V lost 0 bases and J 0 bases, leaving 11 bases between the germline ends. The sample belongs to a study of blood T cell repertoires in COVID-19. Study-level background: Sites across the United States, Italy and Spain contributed samples from acute and convalescent COVID-19.

Authors' analysis steps: Quantification of nucleated cells was approximated via reference gene primer amplification. The repertoire was sequenced with immunoSEQ multiplex PCR; TCRdb's copy has only in-frame clones and lacks some. Clonal size and the V and J genes are those of that table, whereas D and trimming came from the DNA. This table holds 110,000 or so clones, about nine tenths found once. The J gene is TRBJ1-2, the V gene TRBV4-3; D may be TRBD1 (5 bases). This TCR was sampled from a woman aged 50 to 60 with acute or convalescent COVID-19. What was sequenced was peripheral blood. The CDR3 region is CASSQELRDSNYGYTF. CDR3 coding DNA: TGCGCCAGCAGCCAAGAACTCAGGGATTCTAACTATGGCTACACCTTC.